This TCR beta chain appears in the sequencing data of a study of blood T cell repertoires in COVID-19. Study summary: Acute-phase and convalescent COVID-19 samples originated in the United States, Italy and Spain. PBMCs, B-cell-depleted T cells, or T cells provided the cDNA or gDNA that made up the material.

This CDR3 region has 13 residues. The germline V and J ends were trimmed by 6 bases and 6 bases, with 13 bases remaining between them. Only one count was recorded for this clone. The authors' processing: Amplification of reference gene primers was used by the study to estimate nucleated cell counts. Here immunoSEQ multiplex PCR was the method, and the copy in TCRdb shows in-frame clones only, minus some. V and J calls and clone size are those listed in that table; D and trimming were worked out from the DNA. The sample has approximately 450,000 clones, 75% to 90% seen once. Sequenced sample: peripheral blood. The origin of this receptor is a woman aged 25 to 39 with acute or convalescent COVID-19. V usage is TRBV12-3 or TRBV12-4 and J usage is TRBJ2-3; D gene ambiguous. The CDR3 DNA is TGTGCCAGCAGATTCGACAACCGCGATACGCAGTATTTT. The encoded protein is CASRFDNRDTQYF.